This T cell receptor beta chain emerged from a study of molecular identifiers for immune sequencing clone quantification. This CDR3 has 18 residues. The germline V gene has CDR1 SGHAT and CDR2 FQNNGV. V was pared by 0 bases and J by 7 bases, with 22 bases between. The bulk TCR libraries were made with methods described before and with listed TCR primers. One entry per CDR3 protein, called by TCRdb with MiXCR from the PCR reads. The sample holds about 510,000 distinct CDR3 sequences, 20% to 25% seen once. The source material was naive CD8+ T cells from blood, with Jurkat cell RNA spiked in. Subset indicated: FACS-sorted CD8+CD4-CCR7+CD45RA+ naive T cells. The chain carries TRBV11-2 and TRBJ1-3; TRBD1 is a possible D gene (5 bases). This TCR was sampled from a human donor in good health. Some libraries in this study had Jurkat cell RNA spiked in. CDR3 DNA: TGTGCCAGCAGCTTAGATCTTGGAGGGGAGATTGCGGGGAACACCATATATTTT. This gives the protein CASSLDLGGEIAGNTIYF. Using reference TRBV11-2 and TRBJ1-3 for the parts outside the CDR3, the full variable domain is EAGVAQSPRYKIIEKRQSVAFWCNPISGHATLYWYQQILGQGPKLLIQFQNNGVVDDSQLPKDRFSAERLKGVDSTLKIQPAKLEDSAVYLCASSLDLGGEIAGNTIYFGEGSWLTVV.